This is a list of T cell receptor beta chains from one sample in a study of tumor-infiltrating lymphocytes in localized non-small cell lung cancer. The method was immunoSEQ multiplex PCR; TCRdb's version includes in-frame clones alone and lacks a portion of them. This table has 12,000 or so clones, around 71% appearing once. The sequencing sample was made of uninvolved lung tissue not adjacent to the tumor. The origin of the receptors is a human donor with non-small cell lung cancer. CDR3s include the opening cysteine and the closing phenylalanine or tryptophan. The D gene is left open where the match is weak. Expanded clones are given a class, and other clones once, few, many or no size at all.

clone size	CDR3 length	V gene	D gene	J gene	CDR3 protein	CDR3 DNA
.	13	TRBV19	.	TRBJ1-5	CASSPGRDQPQHF	TGTGCCAGTAGTCCGGGACGGGATCAGCCCCAGCATTTT
.	16	TRBV15	.	TRBJ2-7	CATSRDTKTGTYEQYF	TGTGCCACCAGCAGAGACACAAAAACAGGGACCTACGAGCAGTACTTC
.	15	TRBV19	.	TRBJ1-5	CASRTEQGSTQPQHF	TGTGCCAGTAGGACTGAGCAGGGAAGTACGCAGCCCCAGCATTTT
.	14	TRBV5-1	.	TRBJ1-3	CASSLDSSGNTIYF	TGCGCCAGCAGCTTGGACAGCTCTGGAAACACCATATATTTT
.	14	TRBV6-1	.	TRBJ2-2	CASSPGGYTGELFF	TGTGCCAGCAGTCCCGGGGGCTACACCGGGGAGCTGTTTTTT
few	14	TRBV6-6	.	TRBJ1-6	CASSAPGGALALHF	TGTGCCAGCAGTGCTCCCGGTGGGGCTTTGGCCCTCCACTTT
.	14	TRBV27	TRBD2	TRBJ2-7	CASTPLAGVYEQYF	TGTGCCAGCACCCCCCTAGCGGGAGTTTACGAGCAGTACTTC
.	13	TRBV7-8	TRBD1	TRBJ2-3	CASSLDRGDTQYF	TGTGCCAGCAGCTTAGACAGGGGGGATACGCAGTATTTT
.	15	TRBV5-4	.	TRBJ2-7	CASSFDSTSFYEQYF	TGTGCCAGCAGCTTTGATTCGACTAGTTTCTACGAGCAGTACTTC
.	16	TRBV7-2	TRBD1	TRBJ2-5	CASSRQGGGYQETQYF	TGTGCCAGCAGCCGACAGGGGGGTGGGTACCAAGAGACCCAGTACTTC
once	12	TRBV2	.	TRBJ1-2	CASSEIIGGYTF	TGTGCCAGCAGTGAGATAATCGGTGGCTACACCTTC
few	13	TRBV28	.	TRBJ1-5	CASKGSSEGPQHF	TGTGCCAGCAAAGGTTCCTCCGAGGGGCCCCAGCATTTT
.	14	TRBV28	TRBD1	TRBJ1-5	CASSRTGANQPQHF	TGTGCCAGCAGTCGGACAGGAGCAAATCAGCCCCAGCATTTT
.	12	TRBV5-1	.	TRBJ2-3	CASSLYPDTQYF	TGCGCCAGCAGCTTGTACCCAGATACGCAGTATTTT
.	13	TRBV11-2	.	TRBJ2-5	CADSPVGQETQYF	TGTGCCGACAGCCCGGTGGGACAAGAGACCCAGTACTTC
.	12	TRBV7-9	.	TRBJ1-2	CASTPGSRGYTF	TGTGCCAGCACCCCAGGGTCTCGAGGCTACACCTTC
few	14	TRBV5-1	.	TRBJ1-1	CASSNEPGHPEAFF	TGCGCCAGCAGTAACGAACCGGGACACCCTGAAGCTTTCTTT
few	11	TRBV5-4	.	TRBJ2-3	CASWAADTQYF	TGTGCCAGCTGGGCGGCAGATACGCAGTATTTT
.	14	TRBV10-2	TRBD1	TRBJ2-7	CASRPGQGFNEQYF	TGCGCCAGCAGACCGGGACAGGGGTTCAACGAGCAGTACTTC
.	15	TRBV6-1	.	TRBJ1-2	CASSLTPVSNYGYTF	TGTGCCAGCAGCCTGACGCCCGTATCTAACTATGGCTACACCTTC
.	16	TRBV11-2	TRBD2	TRBJ2-1	CASSLLGLAGVDEQFF	TGTGCCAGCAGCTTATTGGGGTTAGCGGGAGTGGATGAGCAGTTCTTC
.	13	TRBV5-6	TRBD1	TRBJ1-2	CASGKTGNYGYTF	TGTGCCAGCGGAAAGACAGGGAACTATGGCTACACCTTC
.	16	TRBV19	.	TRBJ1-2	CATEVPDTGFGYGYTF	TGTGCCACCGAAGTACCAGACACAGGGTTTGGCTATGGCTACACCTTC
once	18	TRBV19	TRBD1	TRBJ2-6	CASSIAGQGASGANVLTF	TGTGCCAGTAGTATAGCGGGACAGGGGGCTTCTGGGGCCAACGTCCTGACTTTC
.	15	TRBV6-6	TRBD1	TRBJ1-1	CASNNLGQQNTEAFF	TGTGCCAGCAATAACTTGGGACAGCAGAACACTGAAGCTTTCTTT
.	13	TRBV19	.	TRBJ2-1	CASRGETYNEQFF	TGTGCCAGTAGGGGTGAGACCTACAATGAGCAGTTCTTC
medium-sized	12	TRBV11-2	.	TRBJ1-4	CASSLRPEKLFF	TGTGCCAGCAGCCTTAGGCCAGAAAAACTGTTTTTT
.	12	TRBV10-3	TRBD1	TRBJ1-2	CAVRRGGDGYTF	TGTGCCGTCAGGAGAGGGGGCGATGGCTACACCTTC
.	15	TRBV10-3	.	TRBJ2-7	CAISEGATGGREQYF	TGTGCCATCAGTGAGGGGGCCACGGGGGGCAGGGAGCAGTACTTC
.	15	TRBV10-3	TRBD1	TRBJ1-5	CAISDPRQGGQPQHF	TGTGCCATCAGTGATCCCCGACAGGGCGGTCAGCCCCAGCATTTT